This T cell receptor (beta chain) was captured by sequencing in a study of blood T cell repertoires in COVID-19. In the study overall: Acute-phase and convalescent COVID-19 samples originated in the United States, Italy and Spain.

How the authors handled the data: Estimated nucleated cell counts came from reference gene primer amplification. Some clones are missing from TCRdb's copy, which holds only in-frame ones; the method was immunoSEQ multiplex PCR. That table gives V, J and clone size, and the DNA gave D and trimming. The sample records hundreds of thousands of clones, 88% being singletons. Germline V CDR1 and CDR2: WNHNN, SYGVQD (reference sequence). J was trimmed by 7 bases and V by 6 bases; bases with no gene match: 11. This CDR3 comprises 14 residues. The chain recombines TRBV10-1 with TRBJ2-7; 8 bases agree with TRBD2. This sequence was found in a woman aged 40 to 49 who had recovered from COVID-19. Sample: peripheral blood. CDR3 in amino acids: CASSSRLAGWEQYF. In DNA form, the CDR3 reads TGCGCCAGCAGCTCGCGGCTAGCGGGTTGGGAGCAGTACTTC.